A selection of T cell receptor beta chains follows, all from one sample in a study of OX40 agonist ivuxolimab in advanced cancers. Here immunoSEQ multiplex PCR was the method, and the copy in TCRdb shows in-frame clones only, minus some. The sample records about 150,000 clones, 94% being singletons. This sample comprised CD4+ or CD8+ T cells sorted from blood, obtained in a trial of the OX40 agonist ivuxolimab. The receptors originated from an adult with an advanced solid tumor such as melanoma, head and neck, liver or kidney cancer. CDR3s include the opening cysteine and the closing phenylalanine or tryptophan. Fields, in order: clone size, D gene, V gene, J gene, CDR3 protein, CDR3 DNA. The D gene is left open where the match is weak. The size field is filled for only some rows; it gives once, few, many or a size class.

clone_size: few; d_call: -; v_call: TRBV6-1; j_call: TRBJ2-1; cdr3_aa: CASGWFSEGNEQFF; cdr3_nt: TGTGCCAGCGGTTGGTTCTCGGAGGGGAATGAGCAGTTCTTC
clone_size: -; d_call: TRBD1; v_call: TRBV5-1; j_call: TRBJ2-5; cdr3_aa: CASSFGTGQETQYF; cdr3_nt: TGCGCCAGCAGCTTCGGGACAGGTCAAGAGACCCAGTACTTC
clone_size: -; d_call: -; v_call: TRBV6-5; j_call: TRBJ2-3; cdr3_aa: CASGGLVGTDTQYF; cdr3_nt: TGTGCCAGCGGGGGACTCGTGGGCACAGATACGCAGTATTTT
clone_size: once; d_call: TRBD2; v_call: TRBV5-6; j_call: TRBJ2-3; cdr3_aa: CASSPPRGGGVQYF; cdr3_nt: TGTGCCAGCAGCCCGCCTAGGGGCGGGGGAGTGCAGTATTTT
clone_size: -; d_call: TRBD1; v_call: TRBV15; j_call: TRBJ2-4; cdr3_aa: CATSRVGQGLAKNIQYF; cdr3_nt: TGTGCCACCAGCAGAGTTGGACAGGGATTAGCCAAAAACATTCAGTACTTC
clone_size: -; d_call: -; v_call: TRBV5-1; j_call: TRBJ1-3; cdr3_aa: CASSLVGSVSGNTIYF; cdr3_nt: TGCGCCAGCAGCTTGGTCGGCTCCGTCTCTGGAAACACCATATATTTT
clone_size: -; d_call: -; v_call: TRBV7-3; j_call: TRBJ2-3; cdr3_aa: CASSLGGVADTQYF; cdr3_nt: TGTGCCAGCAGCTTAGGAGGGGTGGCAGATACGCAGTATTTT
clone_size: -; d_call: TRBD2; v_call: TRBV18; j_call: TRBJ2-7; cdr3_aa: CASSPGTSGTLSYEQYF; cdr3_nt: TGTGCCAGCTCACCAGGGACTAGCGGGACGCTCTCCTACGAGCAGTACTTC
clone_size: -; d_call: TRBD1; v_call: TRBV6-5; j_call: TRBJ1-3; cdr3_aa: CASSPTGLSGNTIYF; cdr3_nt: TGTGCCAGCAGCCCGACAGGGCTATCTGGAAACACCATATATTTT
clone_size: -; d_call: -; v_call: TRBV9; j_call: TRBJ2-5; cdr3_aa: CASSVRVSSGETQYF; cdr3_nt: TGTGCCAGCAGCGTTCGGGTCTCCTCAGGGGAGACCCAGTACTTC
clone_size: -; d_call: -; v_call: TRBV7-7; j_call: TRBJ2-7; cdr3_aa: CASSPGTNSYEQYF; cdr3_nt: TGTGCCAGCAGCCCCGGGACAAATTCCTACGAGCAGTACTTC
clone_size: once; d_call: -; v_call: TRBV7-6; j_call: TRBJ1-6; cdr3_aa: CASSLLGAGSNNSPLHF; cdr3_nt: TGTGCCAGCAGCCTCCTCGGGGCGGGGTCGAATAATTCACCCCTCCACTTT
clone_size: -; d_call: -; v_call: TRBV6-5; j_call: TRBJ2-3; cdr3_aa: CASSYGSSYSTDTQYF; cdr3_nt: TGTGCCAGCAGTTACGGGTCATCGTATAGCACAGATACGCAGTATTTT
clone_size: -; d_call: -; v_call: TRBV4-1; j_call: TRBJ2-1; cdr3_aa: CASSQDPGGGSYNEQFF; cdr3_nt: TGCGCCAGCAGCCAAGATCCCGGGGGCGGTTCCTACAATGAGCAGTTCTTC
clone_size: -; d_call: -; v_call: TRBV6-5; j_call: TRBJ2-2; cdr3_aa: CASRAMRTGELFF; cdr3_nt: TGTGCCAGCAGAGCTATGCGCACCGGGGAGCTGTTTTTT
clone_size: few; d_call: -; v_call: TRBV5-1; j_call: TRBJ1-4; cdr3_aa: CASSLEKGGLFF; cdr3_nt: TGCGCCAGCAGCTTGGAGAAGGGAGGCCTGTTTTTT
clone_size: -; d_call: TRBD1; v_call: TRBV6-6; j_call: TRBJ2-3; cdr3_aa: CASRATGFSTDTQYF; cdr3_nt: TGTGCCAGCAGGGCGACAGGGTTCAGCACAGATACGCAGTATTTT
clone_size: -; d_call: TRBD1; v_call: TRBV6-5; j_call: TRBJ2-1; cdr3_aa: CASSYSTPGQGGEQFF; cdr3_nt: TGTGCCAGCAGTTACTCGACTCCGGGACAGGGGGGGGAGCAGTTCTTC
clone_size: -; d_call: -; v_call: TRBV7-3; j_call: TRBJ2-7; cdr3_aa: CASSRTVSYEQYF; cdr3_nt: TGTGCCAGCAGCCGGACGGTCTCCTACGAGCAGTACTTC
clone_size: -; d_call: TRBD1; v_call: TRBV9; j_call: TRBJ1-1; cdr3_aa: CASSDGTERRAEAFF; cdr3_nt: TGTGCCAGCAGCGACGGGACAGAGCGACGCGCTGAAGCTTTCTTT
clone_size: -; d_call: -; v_call: TRBV7-8; j_call: TRBJ1-1; cdr3_aa: CASSPPGLLGGTEAFF; cdr3_nt: TGTGCCAGCAGCCCGCCCGGTCTCTTGGGCGGCACTGAAGCTTTCTTT
clone_size: -; d_call: TRBD1; v_call: TRBV11-2; j_call: TRBJ2-7; cdr3_aa: CASSPIDRGRGGRSYEQYF; cdr3_nt: TGTGCCAGCAGCCCAATCGACAGGGGAAGGGGTGGCAGGTCCTACGAGCAGTACTTC
clone_size: -; d_call: -; v_call: TRBV21-1; j_call: TRBJ2-7; cdr3_aa: CGTGVAYEQYF; cdr3_nt: TGTGGAACAGGGGTTGCCTACGAGCAGTACTTC
clone_size: -; d_call: -; v_call: TRBV2; j_call: TRBJ1-2; cdr3_aa: CASSPGTGAYGYTF; cdr3_nt: TGTGCCAGCAGTCCTGGCACGGGGGCCTATGGCTACACCTTC
clone_size: -; d_call: -; v_call: TRBV6-5; j_call: TRBJ2-5; cdr3_aa: CASSYSIPGLQETQYF; cdr3_nt: TGTGCCAGCAGTTACTCTATTCCGGGACTTCAAGAGACCCAGTACTTC
clone_size: -; d_call: -; v_call: TRBV10-3; j_call: TRBJ1-2; cdr3_aa: CAITAGVGSYGYTF; cdr3_nt: TGTGCCATTACTGCCGGGGTGGGTTCTTATGGCTACACCTTC
clone_size: -; d_call: -; v_call: TRBV7-2; j_call: TRBJ1-1; cdr3_aa: CASRLGGFTEAFF; cdr3_nt: TGTGCCAGCAGGTTGGGGGGGTTCACTGAAGCTTTCTTT
clone_size: -; d_call: -; v_call: TRBV5-6; j_call: TRBJ1-4; cdr3_aa: CASRFGGGNEKLFF; cdr3_nt: TGTGCCAGCAGGTTTGGCGGGGGTAATGAAAAACTGTTTTTT
clone_size: -; d_call: -; v_call: TRBV5-6; j_call: TRBJ2-3; cdr3_aa: CASSYYTRNTDTQYF; cdr3_nt: TGTGCCAGCAGCTACTACACTAGGAACACAGATACGCAGTATTTT
clone_size: -; d_call: -; v_call: TRBV5-1; j_call: TRBJ2-7; cdr3_aa: CASGTTGRYEQYF; cdr3_nt: TGCGCCAGCGGGACGACAGGGAGGTACGAGCAGTACTTC
clone_size: -; d_call: -; v_call: TRBV7-7; j_call: TRBJ1-1; cdr3_aa: CASSLVSGTEAFF; cdr3_nt: TGTGCCAGCAGCTTAGTATCGGGAACTGAAGCTTTCTTT
clone_size: -; d_call: -; v_call: TRBV28; j_call: TRBJ2-7; cdr3_aa: CASSLGGYEQYF; cdr3_nt: TGTGCCAGCAGTTTAGGAGGTTACGAGCAGTACTTC
clone_size: -; d_call: TRBD2; v_call: TRBV7-8; j_call: TRBJ2-3; cdr3_aa: CASSLAGGLAGVKDTQYF; cdr3_nt: TGTGCCAGCAGCTTAGCGGGGGGACTAGCGGGTGTTAAAGATACGCAGTATTTT
clone_size: -; d_call: -; v_call: TRBV4-1; j_call: TRBJ1-4; cdr3_aa: CASSRVNEKLFF; cdr3_nt: TGCGCCAGCAGCCGGGTGAATGAAAAACTGTTTTTT
clone_size: -; d_call: TRBD2; v_call: TRBV5-1; j_call: TRBJ2-1; cdr3_aa: CASSAGLADSSYNEQFF; cdr3_nt: TGCGCCAGCAGCGCGGGACTAGCTGACAGCTCCTACAATGAGCAGTTCTTC
clone_size: -; d_call: TRBD2; v_call: TRBV29-1; j_call: TRBJ2-1; cdr3_aa: CSVGASGTLRIQFF; cdr3_nt: TGCAGCGTTGGGGCTAGCGGGACCTTAAGAATTCAGTTCTTC
clone_size: -; d_call: -; v_call: TRBV21-1; j_call: TRBJ1-2; cdr3_aa: CASSRRQAYYGYTF; cdr3_nt: TGTGCCAGCAGCAGGCGACAGGCCTACTATGGCTACACCTTC
clone_size: -; d_call: -; v_call: TRBV12-5; j_call: TRBJ2-1; cdr3_aa: CASGLVTGPLVEQFF; cdr3_nt: TGTGCTAGTGGTTTGGTTACGGGACCCCTGGTTGAGCAGTTCTTC
clone_size: -; d_call: -; v_call: TRBV9; j_call: TRBJ1-6; cdr3_aa: CASSPTGPPLHF; cdr3_nt: TGTGCCAGCAGCCCGACGGGACCACCCCTCCACTTT
clone_size: -; d_call: -; v_call: TRBV7-3; j_call: TRBJ2-2; cdr3_aa: CASSPYRGAGGELFF; cdr3_nt: TGTGCCAGCAGCCCCTACCGGGGGGCGGGCGGGGAGCTGTTTTTT
clone_size: -; d_call: -; v_call: TRBV5-8; j_call: TRBJ2-1; cdr3_aa: CASSLDGNEQFF; cdr3_nt: TGTGCCAGCAGCTTGGACGGAAATGAGCAGTTCTTC
clone_size: -; d_call: -; v_call: TRBV6-1; j_call: TRBJ2-2; cdr3_aa: CASSEGGVVGPGELFF; cdr3_nt: TGTGCCAGCAGTGAAGGTGGGGTAGTGGGGCCCGGGGAGCTGTTTTTT
clone_size: -; d_call: -; v_call: TRBV10-1; j_call: TRBJ2-3; cdr3_aa: CASRRTSRAADTQYF; cdr3_nt: TGCGCCAGCAGACGGACATCCCGGGCGGCAGATACGCAGTATTTT
clone_size: -; d_call: TRBD1; v_call: TRBV9; j_call: TRBJ1-1; cdr3_aa: CASSYGTGTEAFF; cdr3_nt: TGTGCCAGCAGCTACGGGACAGGGACTGAAGCTTTCTTT
clone_size: -; d_call: TRBD2; v_call: TRBV19; j_call: TRBJ2-1; cdr3_aa: CASSIQELRTSGRAGQFF; cdr3_nt: TGTGCCAGTAGTATCCAAGAACTAAGAACTAGCGGGAGGGCCGGGCAGTTCTTC